This T cell receptor (beta chain) derives from a study of blood T cell repertoires in COVID-19. Study summary: COVID-19 samples collected from the United States, Italy and Spain covered acute and convalescent phases.

CDR3 length: 15 residues. Trimming removed 6 bases from V and 1 base from J; junction bases left unmatched: 7. The germline gives CDR1 SNHLY, CDR2 FYNNEI. How the authors handled the data: How many nucleated cells were present was estimated from reference gene primer amplification. Measured with immunoSEQ multiplex PCR; TCRdb has only the in-frame clones, and not every one. V, J and clone size derive from that table, while D and trimming were established from the DNA sequence. The repertoire has some 310,000 clones, around 90% of them found once; the top ten carry roughly 2.9%. This receptor was identified in a woman in her 30s with COVID-19, enrolled during active disease. J is TRBJ2-7 and V is TRBV2; 9 bases fit TRBD2. Material for sequencing was peripheral blood. The CDR3 loop is CASRGTSLDSYEQYF. For the CDR3, the DNA is TGTGCCAGCAGAGGGACTAGCTTGGATTCCTACGAGCAGTACTTC. The variable domain in full, with the rest retrieved from reference TRBV2 and TRBJ2-7, is EPEVTQTPSHQVTQMGQEVILRCVPISNHLYFYWYRQILGQKVEFLVSFYNNEISEKSEIFDDQFSVERPDGSNFTLKIRSTKLEDSAMYFCASRGTSLDSYEQYFGPGTRLTVT.